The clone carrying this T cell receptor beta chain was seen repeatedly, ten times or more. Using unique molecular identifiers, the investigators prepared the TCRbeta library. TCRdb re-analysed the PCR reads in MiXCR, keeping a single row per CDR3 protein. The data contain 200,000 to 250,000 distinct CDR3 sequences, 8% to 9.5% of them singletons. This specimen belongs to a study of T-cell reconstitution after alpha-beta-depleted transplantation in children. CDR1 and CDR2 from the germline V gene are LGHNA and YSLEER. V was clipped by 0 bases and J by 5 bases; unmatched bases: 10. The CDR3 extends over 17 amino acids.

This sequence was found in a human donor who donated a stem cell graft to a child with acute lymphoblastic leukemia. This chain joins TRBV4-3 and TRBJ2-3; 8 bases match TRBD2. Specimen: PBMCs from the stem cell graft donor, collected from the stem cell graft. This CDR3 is CASSQDPGGAREDTQYF. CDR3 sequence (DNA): TGCGCCAGCAGCCAAGATCCGGGGGGGGCCCGCGAAGATACGCAGTATTTT.